This entry lists 26 T cell receptor beta chains sequenced from one sample in a study of T cell responses to AZD1222 COVID-19 vaccine. Repertoires were generated with immunoSEQ multiplex PCR, while TCRdb's copy carries only in-frame clones and drops some. Of about 140,000 clones detected, 92% appear once; the ten largest clones hold about 3.2%. This specimen was peripheral blood, taken on day 0 of AZD1222 vaccination. The source is an adult in good health.

This clone was found once. This chain connects TRBV9 to TRBJ2-3; D remains ambiguous. V lost 0 bases, J lost 6 bases, and 5 bases lay in between. Per germline, CDR1 SGDLS and CDR2 YYNGEE. The CDR3 totals 12 residues. Written as DNA, the CDR3 is TGTGCCAGCAGCGTAGGGGTGGATACGCAGTATTTT. This sequence encodes CASSVGVDTQYF.

The DNA for the CDR3 is TGTGCCAGCAGCCCCACCAACGAGCAGTACTTC. As protein: CASSPTNEQYF. This chain links TRBV3-1 (or the pseudogene TRBV3-2) with TRBJ2-7; D is unresolved. Trimming left V 4 bases short and J 5 bases short, with 6 bases between. This CDR3 has 11 amino acids. CDR1 and CDR2 (germline): LGHDT, YNNKEL (reference sequence).

This clone was seen a single time. The chain's CDR3 is CASSIEGLPLHF. DNA for the CDR3: TGTGCCAGTAGTATTGAGGGCCTACCCCTCCACTTT. The chain employs TRBV19 and TRBJ1-6, with D hard to call. The CDR3 has 12 residues. Between the trimmed V and J ends, which lost 3 bases and 12 bases, there was a span of 9 bases. In germline, CDR1 is LNHDA, CDR2 SQIVND (reference sequence).

This chain uses TRBV7-9 with TRBJ2-3; D is perhaps TRBD1 (6 bases). From germline, CDR1 is SEHNR and CDR2 FQNEAQ (reference sequence). The V end was cut by 5 bases, the J end by 0 bases, with 15 bases between. This CDR3 comprises 16 residues. The CDR3 nucleotides read TGTGCCAGCAGCGAGACGGACAGCCGTAGCACAGATACGCAGTATTTT. Translation: CASSETDSRSTDTQYF.

The rearrangement uses TRBV6-5 and TRBJ1-2; the D is unclear. Trimming stripped 6 bases from V and 2 bases from J, with 10 bases between. CDR1 and CDR2 from the germline V gene are MNHEY and SVGAGI. This CDR3 comprises 13 residues. In nucleotides, the CDR3 is TGTGCCAGCAGCCGCCTCGACAACTATGGCTACACCTTC. Protein sequence: CASSRLDNYGYTF.

This clone showed up just a few times. This chain joins TRBV11-2 and TRBJ2-5; D is ambiguous. CDR1 and CDR2 (germline): SGHAT, FQNNGV. CDR3 length: 14 amino acids. V was shortened by 8 bases and J by 5 bases, with 18 bases between the two germline ends. The CDR3 reads CASSVSLHAETQYF. DNA of the CDR3: TGTGCCAGCTCGGTCTCTCTTCACGCGGAGACCCAGTACTTC.

The chain couples TRBV5-5 to TRBJ1-2; tentative D call: TRBD1 (5 bases). CDR1 and CDR2 from the germline V gene are SGHKS and YYEKEE (reference sequence). Trimming cost V 1 base and J 8 bases, with 15 bases left between them. The CDR3 sequence is 14 residues long. This CDR3 reads CASSLTLQAVGYTF. The CDR3, as DNA: TGTGCCAGCAGCTTGACCTTACAGGCGGTCGGCTACACCTTC.

The CDR3 protein is CASSLVVRGSSNQPQHF. CDR3 bases: TGTGCCAGCAGCTTAGTAGTGCGGGGTTCGAGCAATCAGCCCCAGCATTTT. The chain links TRBV7-9 to TRBJ1-5; D not resolved. This CDR3 has 17 residues. Germline CDR1 is SEHNR and CDR2 is FQNEAQ (reference sequence). With 1 base removed from V and 1 base from J, the gap between germline ends came to 14 bases.

This clone was recorded only once. The V and J genes are TRBV12-2 and TRBJ2-7. TRBV12-2 is assigned pseudogene status. This CDR3 contains 15 residues. In DNA form, the CDR3 reads TGTGCAAGTCGCTTAGCGCACAGGTGGGGGTACGAGCAGTACTTC. Translation: CASRLAHRWGYEQYF.

This chain links TRBV21-1 with TRBJ2-7; TRBD2, the D gene given by the table, was not confirmed from the DNA. TRBV21-1 is shown as a pseudogene. This CDR3 comprises 19 residues. CDR3 sequence: CASSTPRSPTSGPSYEQYF. The CDR3 DNA is TGTGCCAGCAGCACCCCGCGGTCTCCTACTAGCGGACCATCCTACGAGCAGTACTTC.

V is TRBV6-5 and J is TRBJ2-1, with a possible D match to TRBD2 (6 bases). The germline gives CDR1 MNHEY, CDR2 SVGAGI. V lost 2 bases and J 0 bases, leaving 11 bases between the germline ends. The CDR3 contains 16 residues. The CDR3 sequence is CASSYGLASSYNEQFF. The CDR3 nucleotides are TGTGCCAGCAGTTACGGGCTAGCGAGCTCCTACAATGAGCAGTTCTTC.

The genes are TRBV5-1 and TRBJ1-6, with a possible D match to TRBD1 (5 bases). Germline CDR1 reads SGHRS; CDR2 reads YFSETQ. With 4 bases removed from V and 9 bases from J, the gap between germline ends came to 14 bases. There are 14 residues in the CDR3. The CDR3 protein is CASSRDSGTSPLHF. DNA for the CDR3: TGCGCCAGCAGCCGGGACTCCGGAACTTCACCCCTCCACTTT.

This sequence joins TRBV7-9 and TRBJ1-4; the D is unclear. Germline CDR1 and CDR2: SEHNR and FQNEAQ (reference sequence). Deletions cut 5 bases from V and 8 bases from J, with 15 bases between. The CDR3 contains 14 residues. CDR3 residues: CASSLGIKREKLFF. The CDR3, as DNA: TGTGCCAGCAGCCTGGGCATTAAGAGGGAAAAACTGTTTTTT.

The chain uses TRBV3-1 (or the pseudogene TRBV3-2) and TRBJ1-5; 7 nucleotides align to TRBD1. Germline values: CDR1 LGHDT, CDR2 YNNKEL (reference sequence). V was pared by 0 bases and J by 2 bases, with 4 bases of the junction left unmatched. The CDR3 loop spans 16 amino acids. DNA of the CDR3: TGTGCCAGCAGCCAAGACCACAGGGGAGGCAATCAGCCCCAGCATTTT. Protein sequence: CASSQDHRGGNQPQHF.

The V call is TRBV18, the J call TRBJ2-5; perhaps TRBD2 as D (6 bases). The CDR3 has 13 residues. The ends were cut back, 3 bases at V and 7 bases at J, with 12 bases in the middle. From germline, CDR1 is KGHSH and CDR2 LQKENI. This chain's CDR3 is CASSPGMGGTQYF. The CDR3 region has the DNA TGTGCCAGCTCACCGGGAATGGGAGGGACCCAGTACTTC.

The chain carries TRBV6-5 and TRBJ1-4; 9 bases match TRBD1. V gave up 2 bases and J gave up 8 bases; unmatched junction bases: 6. The CDR3 sequence is 15 residues long. The germline V gene has CDR1 MNHEY and CDR2 SVGAGI. CDR3 amino acids: CASSYLTGGGEKLFF. CDR3 DNA: TGTGCCAGCAGTTACCTGACAGGGGGAGGCGAAAAACTGTTTTTT.

The genes are TRBV5-6 and TRBJ1-2, with a tentative D call TRBD1 (6 bases). Germline CDR1 and CDR2: SGHDT and YYEEEE. The V end lost 4 bases, the J end lost 2 bases, and 12 bases lay between the germline ends. This CDR3 region has 14 residues. The CDR3 nucleotides are TGTGCCAGCAGCCCGGGGACACAAAACTATGGCTACACCTTC. Protein product: CASSPGTQNYGYTF.

V gene TRBV25-1 combines with J gene TRBJ2-1; weak D call: TRBD1 (5 bases). The germline CDR1 and CDR2 sequences are MGHDK and SYGVNS. The CDR3 length is 14 residues. The V gene lost 8 bases and the J gene lost 6 bases, with 17 bases spanning the gap. The CDR3, as DNA: TGTGCCAGCGCAGAAAAGGACACCATCAATGAGCAGTTCTTC. Protein: CASAEKDTINEQFF. Together with reference TRBV25-1 and TRBJ2-1, the CDR3 gives the full variable domain: EADIYQTPRYLVIGTGKKITLECSQTMGHDKMYWYQQDPGMELHLIHYSYGVNSTEKGDLSSESTVSRIRTEHFPLTLESARPSHTSQYLCASAEKDTINEQFFGPGTRLTVL.

The V call is TRBV18, the J call TRBJ1-2, with D unclear. With 1 base removed from V and 2 bases from J, the gap between germline ends came to 11 bases. From germline, CDR1 is KGHSH and CDR2 LQKENI. CDR3 length: 15 amino acids. The CDR3, as DNA: TGTGCCAGCTCACCACGGACCGGTATCAACTATGGCTACACCTTC. Amino acids: CASSPRTGINYGYTF.

The chain joins TRBV5-1 to TRBJ1-1; TRBD1 might be the D (6 bases). CDR1 is SGHRS, CDR2 YFSETQ, per germline. CDR3 length: 13 residues. Trimming removed 5 bases from V and 4 bases from J, with 12 bases in between. The CDR3 DNA reads as TGCGCCAGCAGTCCACAGGGACGCACTGAAGCTTTCTTT. Amino acids: CASSPQGRTEAFF. Variable domain in full (rest from reference TRBV5-1 and TRBJ1-1): KAGVTQTPRYLIKTRGQQVTLSCSPISGHRSVSWYQQTPGQGLQFLFEYFSETQRNKGNFPGRFSGRQFSNSRSEMNVSTLELGDSALYLCASSPQGRTEAFFGQGTRLTVV.

The rearrangement links TRBV9 to TRBJ2-1; 10 bases match TRBD2. Per the germline V gene, CDR1 is SGDLS and CDR2 is YYNGEE. This CDR3 contains 16 residues. V shed 0 bases, J shed 8 bases, and the junction held 8 bases outside the gene matches. DNA of the CDR3: TGTGCCAGCAGCGTAGCTGCTCTAGCGGGAGAGTATGAGCAGTTCTTC. This codes for CASSVAALAGEYEQFF.

The rearrangement uses TRBV7-2 and TRBJ2-2, with TRBD2 identical over 8 bases. Germline CDR1 and CDR2: SGHTA and FQGNSA. V shed 4 bases and J 4 bases; nucleotides not matched to a gene: 5. The CDR3 extends over 15 amino acids. CDR3 sequence reads: CASSSTSGATGELFF. CDR3 in DNA: TGTGCCAGCAGCTCAACTAGCGGAGCCACCGGGGAGCTGTTTTTT.

The chain recombines TRBV5-5 with TRBJ2-1; TRBD2 aligns across 7 bases. The CDR3 extends over 15 amino acids. V trimming: 1 base; J trimming: 0 bases; junction bases outside the gene matches: 1. Germline-derived CDR1 and CDR2 are SGHKS and YYEKEE (reference sequence). As DNA, the CDR3 is TGTGCCAGCAGCTTGAGCGGGACCTCCTACAATGAGCAGTTCTTC. Translated, it gives CASSLSGTSYNEQFF.

J is TRBJ2-7 and V is TRBV19; no firm D call. This CDR3 is built from 14 residues. Germline CDR1 reads LNHDA; CDR2 reads SQIVND (reference sequence). V lost 6 bases and J 0 bases, leaving 12 bases between the germline ends. The CDR3, as DNA: TGTGCCAGTAGACCACGACGGAGCTCCTACGAGCAGTACTTC. This codes for CASRPRRSSYEQYF.

The chain employs TRBV7-8 and TRBJ2-5, with a tentative D call TRBD1 (5 bases). The CDR3 contains 13 residues. Between the trimmed V and J ends, which lost 5 bases and 5 bases, there was a span of 12 bases. Germline CDR1 is SGHVS and CDR2 is FQNEAQ. CDR3 region: CASSPGLVETQYF. The CDR3 coding sequence is TGTGCCAGCAGCCCAGGGTTAGTGGAGACCCAGTACTTC.

The V call is TRBV5-1, the J call TRBJ2-1, with 10 nucleotides matching TRBD1. CDR1 is SGHRS, CDR2 YFSETQ, per germline. The CDR3 runs to 15 residues. V lost 0 bases to trimming and J lost 7 bases; unmatched junction nucleotides: 4. In nucleotides, the CDR3 is TGCGCCAGCAGCTTGGCCGGGACAGGGGTTAATGAGCAGTTCTTC. Protein: CASSLAGTGVNEQFF. The variable domain in full, completed from reference TRBV5-1 and TRBJ2-1, reads KAGVTQTPRYLIKTRGQQVTLSCSPISGHRSVSWYQQTPGQGLQFLFEYFSETQRNKGNFPGRFSGRQFSNSRSEMNVSTLELGDSALYLCASSLAGTGVNEQFFGPGTRLTVL.